The 9 T cell receptor beta chains in this list originate from one sample, sequenced in a study of blood T cell repertoires in COVID-19. Sequencing used immunoSEQ multiplex PCR; TCRdb keeps in-frame clones, though not all of them. The sample includes about 310,000 clones, approximately 81% seen only once; the top ten take 1.9%. Sequenced input: PBMCs or T cells enriched from blood (not recorded which). These TCRs come from a young woman who had been exposed to COVID-19.

This CDR3 reads CASTQGTDTEAFF. DNA for the CDR3: TGTGCCAGCACGCAAGGGACTGACACTGAAGCTTTCTTT. The rearrangement links TRBV28 to TRBJ1-1; tentative D call: TRBD1 (5 bases). V dropped 7 bases and J dropped 3 bases, with 12 bases sitting between them. The CDR3 contains 13 residues. Germline V gene data show CDR1 as MDHEN and CDR2 as SYDVKM.

The rearrangement links TRBV30 to TRBJ1-5, with D possibly TRBD1 on 6 matching bases. Germline assignment: CDR1 GTSNPN and CDR2 SVGIG (reference sequence). This CDR3 has 14 residues. With 5 bases removed from V and 3 bases from J, the gap between germline ends came to 14 bases. CDR3 protein: CAWGGYRDNQPQHF. The CDR3 DNA sequence: TGTGCCTGGGGAGGGTACAGGGACAATCAGCCCCAGCATTTT.

The V gene is TRBV23-1, the J gene TRBJ1-1, with 7 bases lining up with TRBD1. TRBV23-1 is an ORF; its function is uncertain. The CDR3 is made up of 20 amino acids. V lost 3 bases, J lost 0 bases, and 19 bases stayed unmatched. Here the CDR3 DNA reads TGCGCCAGCAGTCAGGCAGGAAGTGGGCAGGACAGGCTCTTGAACACTGAAGCTTTCTTT. Its translation: CASSQAGSGQDRLLNTEAFF.

This clone has only one observation. Here the CDR3 DNA reads TGTGCCAGCAGCCAGGGCACTGCTAACTATGGCTACACCTTC. The encoded protein is CASSQGTANYGYTF. The V gene is TRBV11-2, the J gene TRBJ1-2; TRBD1 might be the D (5 bases). The CDR3 contains 14 residues. The V gene's germline CDR1 is SGHAT and CDR2 FQNNGV. V lost 5 bases, J lost 0 bases, and 10 bases lay in between.

The V and J genes are TRBV5-1 and TRBJ1-6, with TRBD1 matching over 7 bases. Germline V gene lookup returns CDR1 SGHRS and CDR2 YFSETQ. The V gene end was trimmed by 4 bases and the J gene end by 5 bases; junction bases not matched to a gene: 6. This CDR3 spans 15 amino acids. The CDR3 region is CASSRTGGNNSPLHF. DNA for the CDR3: TGCGCCAGCAGCCGGACAGGCGGAAATAATTCACCCCTCCACTTT. The full variable domain, its missing parts supplied by reference TRBV5-1 and TRBJ1-6, is KAGVTQTPRYLIKTRGQQVTLSCSPISGHRSVSWYQQTPGQGLQFLFEYFSETQRNKGNFPGRFSGRQFSNSRSEMNVSTLELGDSALYLCASSRTGGNNSPLHFGNGTRLTVT.

This chain uses TRBV11-2 with TRBJ1-6; D call uncertain. The germline gives CDR1 SGHAT, CDR2 FQNNGV. The CDR3 runs 15 residues. Deletions cut 1 base from V and 1 base from J, with 5 bases between. CDR3 region: CASSLAPSYNSPLHF. For the CDR3, the DNA is TGTGCCAGCAGCTTAGCCCCGTCCTATAATTCACCCCTCCACTTT. The full variable domain, completed using reference TRBV11-2 and TRBJ1-6, is EAGVAQSPRYKIIEKRQSVAFWCNPISGHATLYWYQQILGQGPKLLIQFQNNGVVDDSQLPKDRFSAERLKGVDSTLKIQPAKLEDSAVYLCASSLAPSYNSPLHFGNGTRLTVT.

The chain has TRBV6-5 and TRBJ1-1; 8 nucleotides match TRBD1. The CDR3 totals 14 residues. Germline V gene lookup returns CDR1 MNHEY and CDR2 SVGAGI. V lost 6 bases and J lost 4; bases outside the gene matches: 7. The CDR3 region has the DNA TGTGCCAGCAGCCTTCCGGACAGGGTCACTGAAGCTTTCTTT. It translates to CASSLPDRVTEAFF.

This chain links TRBV5-6 with TRBJ2-1, with TRBD2 identical over 9 bases. With 1 base clipped from V and 9 bases from J, the junction kept 17 bases outside the gene matches. Germline CDR1 and CDR2: SGHDT and YYEEEE. The CDR3 spans 18 residues. The CDR3 region has the DNA TGTGCCAGCAGCTTGATAGGGCGTAGGCGGGGGGGCCAGGTTGAGCAGTTCTTC. This codes for CASSLIGRRRGGQVEQFF.

The V and J genes are TRBV4-1 and TRBJ1-2; TRBD1 might be the D (6 bases). The CDR3 loop spans 11 amino acids. The V gene lost 0 bases and the J gene lost 11 bases, with 7 bases spanning the gap. Germline CDR1 and CDR2: MGHRA and YSYEKL. The CDR3 nucleotides are TGCGCCAGCAGCCAAGAGGGGGCGTACACCTTC. This codes for CASSQEGAYTF.